What follows are 14 T cell receptor beta chains derived from one specimen sequenced in a study of CXCR3-negative and CXCR3-positive naive CD8 T cells. Through 5' RACE with UMI labels, the TRB cDNA libraries were prepared. TCRdb reprocessed the 5' RACE reads, with one entry per CDR3 protein and no DNA. The repertoire shows 130,000 to 150,000 distinct CDR3 sequences; the top ten hold around 0.3%. Overall study results and limits: Compared with CXCR3-negative naive cells, CXCR3-positive naive cells showed more hydrophobic TRB CDR3s.

No cognate antigen is known for these TCRs. The sample was naive CXCR3+ CD8+ T cells from blood. Sample subset: CD45RO-CCR7+CD27+CD95- naive CD8+ T cells expressing CXCR3 (TNR3+). The origin of the receptors is a human donor in good health. Some clones in this sample may be carry-over from other donors' samples.

V usage is TRBV3-1 and J usage is TRBJ2-1; the D gene TCRdb calls, TRBD2, cannot be checked with no DNA. Germline V lookup: CDR1 LGHDT, CDR2 YNNKEL (reference sequence). The CDR3 covers 17 residues. The CDR3 sequence is CASSQVASGGIYNEQFF.

The V gene is TRBV6-2 or TRBV6-3, the J gene TRBJ1-1; the TCRdb call, TRBD1, lacks DNA for checking. The CDR3 covers 16 residues. CDR1 MNHEY and CDR2 SVGEGT come from the germline V gene. This CDR3 reads CASSYSITGINTEAFF.

This rearrangement joins TRBV5-1 to TRBJ2-5; TCRdb's D gene call, TRBD1, goes unchecked for lack of DNA. This CDR3 is built from 15 residues. The germline gives CDR1 SGHRS, CDR2 YFSETQ. The CDR3: CASSHYAGKYEAQYF.

The chain carries TRBV28 and TRBJ1-4; TCRdb's D gene call, TRBD1, goes unchecked for lack of DNA. There are 14 residues in the CDR3. Germline assignment: CDR1 MDHEN and CDR2 SYDVKM. The CDR3 loop reads CASSLLGSGEKLFF. The full variable domain, completed using reference TRBV28 and TRBJ1-4, is DVKVTQSSRYLVKRTGEKVFLECVQDMDHENMFWYRQDPGLGLRLIYFSYDVKMKEKGDIPEGYSVSREKKERFSLILESASTNQTSMYLCASSLLGSGEKLFFGSGTQLSVL.

The rearrangement uses TRBV7-2 and TRBJ1-1; no DNA is available, so the TRBD1 call from TCRdb remains unchecked. Germline CDR1 reads SGHTA; CDR2 reads FQGNSA. The CDR3 consists of 16 residues. The CDR3 sequence: CASNIDRESLNTEAFF.

The chain uses TRBV29-1 and TRBJ1-1; TCRdb picks TRBD1, but there is no DNA to check that call. CDR1 and CDR2 from the germline V gene are SQVTM and ANQGSEA. The CDR3 is 16 amino acids. The chain's CDR3 is CSVDTYSGRGGPEAFF.

V and J are TRBV21-1 and TRBJ2-7; TCRdb reports TRBD1, a call that lacks DNA to check it against. TRBV21-1 is a known pseudogene. The CDR3 has 17 residues. This CDR3 is CASSKKRKRGSSYEQYF.

V usage is TRBV20-1 and J usage is TRBJ2-7; the D call of TRBD2 rests on TCRdb alone, since no DNA is present to check it. The CDR3 has 12 residues. Germline V lookup: CDR1 DFQATT, CDR2 SNEGSKA (reference sequence). CDR3 loop: CSARLANPEQYF.

The chain is built from TRBV2 and TRBJ1-6; TCRdb designates TRBD1, a call that cannot be tested without DNA. The germline CDR1 and CDR2 sequences are SNHLY and FYNNEI. This CDR3 spans 16 amino acids. CDR3 amino acids: CASSERTGKYNSPLHF.

This CDR3 reads CASSYSYGGTEAFF. The chain carries TRBV6-2 or TRBV6-3 and TRBJ1-1; TCRdb lists TRBD1, though no DNA is available to test this call. CDR1 is MNHEY and CDR2 is SVGEGT in the germline V gene. This CDR3 contains 14 residues.

The chain joins TRBV29-1 to TRBJ1-2. Germline CDR1 SQVTM, CDR2 ANQGSEA. CDR3 length equals 14 residues. CDR3 residues: CSVDPNGPPYGYTF.

This rearrangement joins TRBV3-1 to TRBJ1-1. The CDR3 runs 18 residues. Per the germline V gene, CDR1 is LGHDT and CDR2 is YNNKEL (reference sequence). The CDR3 is CASSQDRWVETSSTEAFF.

This chain connects TRBV6-5 to TRBJ1-2. The CDR3 has 15 amino acids. Germline V gene sequence: CDR1 MNHEY, CDR2 SVGAGI. The CDR3: CASSYSRVSEGAYTF.

The CDR3 sequence is CAISGTGGNQPQHF. The chain is built from TRBV10-3 and TRBJ1-5; TCRdb's D gene call, TRBD1, goes unchecked for lack of DNA. This CDR3 is built from 14 residues. The germline gives CDR1 ENHRY, CDR2 SYGVKD.